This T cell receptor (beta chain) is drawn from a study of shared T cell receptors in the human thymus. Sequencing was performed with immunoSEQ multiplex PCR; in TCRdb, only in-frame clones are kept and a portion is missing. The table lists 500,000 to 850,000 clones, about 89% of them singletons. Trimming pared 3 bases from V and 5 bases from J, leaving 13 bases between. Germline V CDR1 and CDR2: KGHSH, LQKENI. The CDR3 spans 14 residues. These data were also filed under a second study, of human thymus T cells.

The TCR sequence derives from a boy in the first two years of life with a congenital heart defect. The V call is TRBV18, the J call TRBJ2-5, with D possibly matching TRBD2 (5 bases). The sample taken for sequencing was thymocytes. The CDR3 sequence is CASSPRRTGETQYF. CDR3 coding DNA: TGTGCCAGCTCACCCCGAAGAACGGGGGAGACCCAGTACTTC.